These 12 T cell receptor beta chains came from one sample sequenced in a study of blood T cell repertoires in COVID-19. Assay: immunoSEQ multiplex PCR; the TCRdb copy retains only in-frame clones and omits some. The top ten clones hold 4% to 6% of a sample with under 300,000 clones, 65% to 90% of them seen once. Sequences were obtained from peripheral blood. These receptors were taken from an elderly woman with active or convalescent COVID-19.

This clone was counted a single time. This chain uses TRBV9 with TRBJ2-7; 8 bases match TRBD2. CDR1 and CDR2 (germline): SGDLS, YYNGEE. V was clipped by 0 bases and J by 2 bases; unmatched bases: 4. The CDR3 contains 15 residues. Here the CDR3 reads CASSVGSSGAYEQYF. DNA of the CDR3: TGTGCCAGCAGCGTAGGAAGTAGCGGGGCCTACGAGCAGTACTTC.

This chain's CDR3 is CASRLAGGGEQYF. Here the CDR3 DNA reads TGTGCCAGCAGACTAGCGGGGGGAGGCGAGCAGTACTTC. This chain connects TRBV12-3 or TRBV12-4 to TRBJ2-7; 12 bases are a match to TRBD2. V was pared by 6 bases and J by 6 bases, with 3 bases of the junction left unmatched. This CDR3 region has 13 residues.

The chain combines TRBV19 with TRBJ1-6; TRBD1 agrees at 11 bases. The length of the CDR3 is 13 residues. V was pared by 7 bases and J by 8 bases, with 1 base of the junction left unmatched. Looked up from germline, CDR1 is LNHDA and CDR2 is SQIVND (reference sequence). The CDR3 nucleotides are TGTGCCAGTATGGGACAGGGGGATTCACCCCTCCACTTT. Its protein is CASMGQGDSPLHF.

This rearrangement joins TRBV7-9 to TRBJ1-4; TRBD1 is a possible D gene (5 bases). With 0 bases removed from V and 0 bases from J, the gap between germline ends came to 14 bases. CDR1 and CDR2 from the germline V gene are SEHNR and FQNEAQ (reference sequence). The CDR3 extends over 18 amino acids. Here the CDR3 reads CASSLARQTLATNEKLFF. DNA of the CDR3: TGTGCCAGCAGCTTAGCCCGACAGACCCTTGCAACTAATGAAAAACTGTTTTTT.

The rearrangement joins TRBV7-9 to TRBJ2-7, with 12 bases that match TRBD2. CDR1 is SEHNR, CDR2 FQNEAQ, per germline (reference sequence). J gave up 2 bases and V 4 bases, and 12 bases lay outside the gene matches. This CDR3 contains 18 residues. CDR3 in amino acids: CASSSRGGTSGRTYEQYF. As DNA, the CDR3 is TGTGCCAGCAGCTCTAGAGGCGGGACTAGCGGGCGTACCTACGAGCAGTACTTC.

This chain uses TRBV29-1 with TRBJ2-3; 11 bases are shared with TRBD2. The CDR3 loop spans 17 amino acids. The V segment lost 4 bases and the J segment 4 bases; nucleotides outside the gene matches: 13. Germline lookup yields CDR1 SQVTM and CDR2 ANQGSEA. In DNA form, the CDR3 reads TGCAGCGTTGCCCGGACCCGTACTAGCGGGGGCGCAGATACGCAGTATTTT. Translating gives CSVARTRTSGGADTQYF.

There are a few counts of this clone. The CDR3 protein is CASSPGTGQTTYQETQYF. The CDR3, as DNA: TGTGCCAGCAGTCCCGGGACAGGGCAAACCACATACCAAGAGACCCAGTACTTC. This chain links TRBV28 with TRBJ2-5; TRBD1 matches 9 bases. CDR3 length equals 18 residues. Germline V gene data show CDR1 as MDHEN and CDR2 as SYDVKM. Trimming took 5 bases from V and 0 from J; bases not matched to a gene: 13.

J is TRBJ1-1 and V is TRBV6-5, with unresolved D. The CDR3 length is 16 residues. Trimming pared 2 bases from V and 5 bases from J, leaving 18 bases between. Germline CDR1 and CDR2: MNHEY and SVGAGI. The CDR3 region is CASSYRTSGPGTEAFF. In DNA form, the CDR3 reads TGTGCCAGCAGTTACCGGACTTCGGGTCCGGGGACTGAAGCTTTCTTT.

V is TRBV19 and J is TRBJ2-2, with D maybe TRBD2 (6 bases). Germline CDR1 reads LNHDA; CDR2 reads SQIVND (reference sequence). Trimming cost V 6 bases and J 0 bases, with 14 bases left between them. The CDR3 covers 16 residues. The CDR3 spells CASRGRSPTNTGELFF. DNA for the CDR3: TGTGCCAGTAGGGGGAGGTCCCCAACGAACACCGGGGAGCTGTTTTTT.

CDR3 nucleotide sequence: TGTGCCAGCAGGTCAAGACTAGCGGGAAGTGTAGAGACCCAGTACTTC. Protein: CASRSRLAGSVETQYF. The chain employs TRBV27 and TRBJ2-5; 11 nucleotides match TRBD2. J gave up 4 bases and V 6 bases, and 10 bases lay outside the gene matches. The CDR3 has 16 residues. Germline CDR1 and CDR2: MNHEY and SMNVEV (reference sequence).

The V and J genes are TRBV6-7 and TRBJ2-7; 7 positions match TRBD1. TRBV6-7 is classed as an ORF, of uncertain function. The V segment lost 10 bases and the J segment 6 bases; nucleotides outside the gene matches: 12. This CDR3 has 13 amino acids. Here the CDR3 DNA reads TGTGCCATCCATCAGGGGGTCTATTCCGAGCAGTACTTC. The encoded protein is CAIHQGVYSEQYF.

The rearrangement joins TRBV19 to TRBJ2-1; TRBD2 matches at 7 bases. The germline V gene has CDR1 LNHDA and CDR2 SQIVND (reference sequence). V lost 0 bases and J lost 6; bases outside the gene matches: 8. This CDR3 is built from 16 residues. CDR3 protein: CASSIDRGSKRNEQFF. As DNA, the CDR3 is TGTGCCAGTAGTATAGATCGCGGGAGTAAGCGCAATGAGCAGTTCTTC.